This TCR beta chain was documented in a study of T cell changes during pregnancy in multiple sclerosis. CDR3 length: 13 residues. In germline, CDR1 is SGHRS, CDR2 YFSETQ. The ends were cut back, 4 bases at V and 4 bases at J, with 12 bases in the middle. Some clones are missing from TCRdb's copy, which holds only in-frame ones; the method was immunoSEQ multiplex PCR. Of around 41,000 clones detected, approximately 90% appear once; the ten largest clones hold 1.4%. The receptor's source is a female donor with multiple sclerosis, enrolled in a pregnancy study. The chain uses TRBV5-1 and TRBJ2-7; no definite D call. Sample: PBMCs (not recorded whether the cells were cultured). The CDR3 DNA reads TGCGCCAGCAGCCTCTGGCCCCAATACGAGCAGTACTTC. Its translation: CASSLWPQYEQYF. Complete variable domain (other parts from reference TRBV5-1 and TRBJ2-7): KAGVTQTPRYLIKTRGQQVTLSCSPISGHRSVSWYQQTPGQGLQFLFEYFSETQRNKGNFPGRFSGRQFSNSRSEMNVSTLELGDSALYLCASSLWPQYEQYFGPGTRLTVT.